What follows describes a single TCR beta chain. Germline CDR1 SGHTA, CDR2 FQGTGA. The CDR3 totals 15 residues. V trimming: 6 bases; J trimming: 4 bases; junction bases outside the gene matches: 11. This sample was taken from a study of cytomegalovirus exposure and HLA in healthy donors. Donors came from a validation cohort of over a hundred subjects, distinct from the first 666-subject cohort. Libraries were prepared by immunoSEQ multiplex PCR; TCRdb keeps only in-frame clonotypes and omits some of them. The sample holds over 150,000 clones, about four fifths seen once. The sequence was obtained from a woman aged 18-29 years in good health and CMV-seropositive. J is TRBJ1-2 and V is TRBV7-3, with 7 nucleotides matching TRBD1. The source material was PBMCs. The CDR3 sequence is CASSPSTGFGYGYTF. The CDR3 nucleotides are TGTGCCAGCAGTCCTTCGACAGGGTTCGGCTATGGCTACACCTTC.